The 2 T cell receptor beta chains below all came from one sample that was sequenced in a study of CD8 T cells in Susac syndrome. The RNA input was roughly 0.5 to 1 ug, and it was reverse transcribed with random hexamers. One entry per CDR3 protein results from TCRdb running MiXCR on the immunoSEQ multiplex PCR reads. The sample lists 100,000 or so distinct CDR3 sequences, roughly 94% seen once, with approximately 0.3% in the top ten. The specimen sequenced was CD4+ T cells from PBMCs. The receptor set was obtained from a human donor with Susac syndrome.

The rearrangement links TRBV6-5 to TRBJ1-6; 9 bases are shared with TRBD1. This CDR3 has 18 residues. The junction had 10 bases not matched to a gene; V was cut back by 0 bases and J by 7 bases. Germline V gene lookup returns CDR1 MNHEY and CDR2 SVGAGI. The CDR3 sequence is CASSYSRGTGHENSPLHF. As DNA, the CDR3 is TGTGCCAGCAGTTACTCGAGAGGGACAGGGCACGAGAATTCACCCCTCCACTTT.

The chain has TRBV7-2 and TRBJ2-2, with a weak D call TRBD2 (7 bases). Per germline, CDR1 SGHTA and CDR2 FQGNSA. Deletions cut 5 bases from V and 9 bases from J, with 16 bases between. CDR3 size: 14 residues. CDR3 coding DNA: TGTGCCAGCAGCCCTCACAGGGAGGGCCGGGAGCTGTTTTTT. Its protein product is CASSPHREGRELFF.